This T cell receptor beta chain was captured by sequencing in a study of T cells expressing NK-cell markers. Study summary: Repertoire data for TCR beta were derived from sorted T cells (CD3+CD56+NKG2C+, CD3+CD56+NKG2C- and CD3+CD56-NKG2C+). Most of the eight sequenced donors tested HCMV-seropositive; one tested seronegative.

Germline V CDR1 and CDR2: SGHVS, FNYEAQ. The CDR3 consists of 16 residues. With the 5' RACE reads reprocessed, TCRdb shows one record per CDR3 protein and no DNA. This table lists approximately 110,000 distinct CDR3 sequences. V and J are TRBV7-6 and TRBJ2-7. The sample taken for sequencing was blood T cells: a sorted CD56 or NKG2C T cell subset, CD4+ or CD8+ T cells, or bulk PBMC T cells (not recorded which). The receptor comes from a woman between 18 and 70 years old in good health. This CDR3 is CASSLESGGRSYEQYF.